The entry below describes one TCR beta chain. This clone's antigen is unknown. There are 14 amino acids in the CDR3, from cysteine to phenylalanine inclusive. No DNA is listed. Based on the germline V gene, the CDR1 and CDR2 sequences are SGHTA and FQGNSA. Peripheral blood was obtained from over 5 healthy donors to serve as normal controls. The sample comes from a study of alternative splicing in chronic myeloid leukemia remission (dated by TCRdb to the early 2020s). Some background on the complete study: RNA sequencing was used to profile peripheral blood from chronic-phase CML patients at diagnosis and at remission, and the results were compared with those from healthy donors. Female/male counts of 11/5 were recorded for diagnosis samples, 8/3 for remission samples and 2/4 for controls. The median age was around 52 years at diagnosis, 56 to 70 at remission and approximately 34 for the healthy controls. Trizol was used to extract total RNA from peripheral blood mononuclear cells of diagnosis, remission and control samples.

On the study overall, not on this receptor specifically: Blood cell composition differed strongly depending on the timepoint, moving from an enrichment of myeloid progenitors at diagnosis to an enrichment of mature lymphoid cells at remission. Blood cell composition at remission was reconfigured to resemble lymphoid cell-enriched normal controls.

Receptor amplification or capture employed bulk RNA-seq. The TruSeq Stranded RNA sample prep kit was used to generate libraries of poly-A-enriched mRNA from an input of approximately 0.94 ug total RNA. Each sample was sequenced in triplicate using paired-end sequencing on a HiSeq 2500. Each mate in the RNA-seq data had a read length of 125 nucleotides. As for the authors' bioinformatics: After trimming, reads were aligned to hg38 using STAR v2.7, and quality control was handled by FASTQC, RSeQC and multiqc. Salmon 0.14.1 was used to quantify gene expression levels as transcripts per million (TPM). Principal component analysis suggested that transcriptomic profiles were not driven by trial, library batch, sequencing batch, treatment regimen or sex. TCRdb reprocessed the reads, and each CDR3 protein sequence is entered once, without DNA. It is TCRdb's table, rather than the study itself, that gives the V and J calls and clone size. The sample table contains fewer than 350 distinct CDR3 sequences; only one count was recorded for 99% of them. Roughly 4.9% of the sample is taken by the ten largest.

This sequence uses TRBV7-2 and TRBJ2-2; TCRdb outputs TRBD2, but without DNA this stays unchecked. The sample consisted of PBMCs. The source of this sequence is a person aged 30 to 50 in good health. The CDR3 protein: CASTLGLAVGELFF.